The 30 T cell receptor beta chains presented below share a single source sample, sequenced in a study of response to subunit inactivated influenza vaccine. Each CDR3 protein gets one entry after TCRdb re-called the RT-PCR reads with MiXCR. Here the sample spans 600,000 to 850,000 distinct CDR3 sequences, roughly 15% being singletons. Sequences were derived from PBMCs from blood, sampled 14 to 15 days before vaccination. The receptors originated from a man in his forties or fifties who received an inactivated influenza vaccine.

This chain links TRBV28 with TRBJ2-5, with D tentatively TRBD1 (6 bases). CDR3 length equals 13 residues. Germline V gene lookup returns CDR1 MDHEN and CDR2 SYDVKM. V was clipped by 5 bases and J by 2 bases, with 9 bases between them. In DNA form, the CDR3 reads TGTGCCAGCAGTACTACAGGGCAAGAGACCCAGTACTTC. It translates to CASSTTGQETQYF.

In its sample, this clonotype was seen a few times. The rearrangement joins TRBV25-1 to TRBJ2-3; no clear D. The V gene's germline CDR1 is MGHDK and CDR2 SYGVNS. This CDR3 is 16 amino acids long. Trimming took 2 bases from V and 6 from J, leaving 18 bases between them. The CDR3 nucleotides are TGTGCCAGCAGTGAAAGAGGAGTAGACCCGGGCGATACGCAGTATTTT. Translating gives CASSERGVDPGDTQYF.

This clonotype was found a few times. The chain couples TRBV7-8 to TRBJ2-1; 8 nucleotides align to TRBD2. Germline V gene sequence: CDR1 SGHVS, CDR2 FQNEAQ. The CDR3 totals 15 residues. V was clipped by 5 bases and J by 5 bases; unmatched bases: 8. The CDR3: CASSPARTSNNEQFF. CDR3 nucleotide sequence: TGTGCCAGCAGCCCCGCGAGGACTAGCAACAATGAGCAGTTCTTC. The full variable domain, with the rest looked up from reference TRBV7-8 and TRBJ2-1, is GAGVSQSPRYKVAKRGQDVALRCDPISGHVSLFWYQQALGQGPEFLTYFQNEAQLDKSGLPSDRFFAERPEGSVSTLKIQRTQQEDSAVYLCASSPARTSNNEQFFGPGTRLTVL.

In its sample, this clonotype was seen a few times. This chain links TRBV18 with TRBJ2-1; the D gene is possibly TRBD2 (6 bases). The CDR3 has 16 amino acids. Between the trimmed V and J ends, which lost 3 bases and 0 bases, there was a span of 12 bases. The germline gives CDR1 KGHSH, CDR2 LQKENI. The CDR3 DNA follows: TGTGCCAGCTCACCTAGCGGAGCGAGCTCCTACAATGAGCAGTTCTTC. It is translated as CASSPSGASSYNEQFF.

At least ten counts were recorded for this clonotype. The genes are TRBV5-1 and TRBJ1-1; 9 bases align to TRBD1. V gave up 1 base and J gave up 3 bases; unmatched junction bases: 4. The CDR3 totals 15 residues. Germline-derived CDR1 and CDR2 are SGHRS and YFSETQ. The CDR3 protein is CASSLLQGADTEAFF. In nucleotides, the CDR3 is TGCGCCAGCAGCTTGTTACAGGGGGCGGACACTGAAGCTTTCTTT.

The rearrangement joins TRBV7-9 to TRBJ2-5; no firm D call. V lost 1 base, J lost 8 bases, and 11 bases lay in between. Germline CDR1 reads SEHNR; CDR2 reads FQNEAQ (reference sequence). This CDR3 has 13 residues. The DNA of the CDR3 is TGTGCCAGCAGCTTAGGTAGCATAGGAACCCAGTACTTC. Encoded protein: CASSLGSIGTQYF.

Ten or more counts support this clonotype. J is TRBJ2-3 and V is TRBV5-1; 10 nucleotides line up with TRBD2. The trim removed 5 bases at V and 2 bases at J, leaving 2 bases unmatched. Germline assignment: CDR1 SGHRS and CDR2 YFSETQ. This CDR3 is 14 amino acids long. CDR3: CASRLAGNTDTQYF. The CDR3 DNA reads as TGCGCCAGCAGACTAGCGGGAAACACAGATACGCAGTATTTT.

The chain's CDR3 is CASRQTPGANVLTF. The CDR3 nucleotides read TGCGCCAGCAGACAAACCCCTGGGGCCAACGTCCTGACTTTC. The chain carries TRBV5-1 and TRBJ2-6; D not certain. The CDR3 is made up of 14 amino acids. Trimming cost V 5 bases and J 2 bases, with 8 bases left between them. Germline-derived CDR1 and CDR2 are SGHRS and YFSETQ. The whole variable domain, filled in from reference TRBV5-1 and TRBJ2-6, reads KAGVTQTPRYLIKTRGQQVTLSCSPISGHRSVSWYQQTPGQGLQFLFEYFSETQRNKGNFPGRFSGRQFSNSRSEMNVSTLELGDSALYLCASRQTPGANVLTFGAGSRLTVL.

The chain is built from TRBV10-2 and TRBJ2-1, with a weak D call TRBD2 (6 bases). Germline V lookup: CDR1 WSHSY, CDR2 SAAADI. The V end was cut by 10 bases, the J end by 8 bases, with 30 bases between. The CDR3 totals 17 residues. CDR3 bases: TGCGCCATCGCCCGTTCGGCGGGGAACGTAGTTGCGGATGAGCAGTTCTTC. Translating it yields CAIARSAGNVVADEQFF.

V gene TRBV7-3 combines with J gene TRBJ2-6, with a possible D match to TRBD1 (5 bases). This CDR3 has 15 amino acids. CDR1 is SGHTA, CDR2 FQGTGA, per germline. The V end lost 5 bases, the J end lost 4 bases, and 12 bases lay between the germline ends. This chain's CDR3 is CASSQSGLGANVLTF. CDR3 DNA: TGTGCCAGCAGCCAGTCAGGGCTGGGGGCCAACGTCCTGACTTTC. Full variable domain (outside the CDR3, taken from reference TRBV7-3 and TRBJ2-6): GAGVSQTPSNKVTEKGKYVELRCDPISGHTALYWYRQSLGQGPEFLIYFQGTGAADDSGLPNDRFFAVRPEGSVSTLKIQRTERGDSAVYLCASSQSGLGANVLTFGAGSRLTVL.

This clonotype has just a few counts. Here the CDR3 reads CASSTSGGRETQYF. For the CDR3, the DNA is TGTGCCAGCAGCACTAGCGGGGGCAGGGAGACCCAGTACTTC. The chain recombines TRBV7-6 with TRBJ2-5, with TRBD2 matching 11 bases. The CDR3 has 14 amino acids. J lost 5 bases, V lost 5 bases, and 4 bases had no gene match. Germline V CDR1 and CDR2: SGHVS, FNYEAQ.

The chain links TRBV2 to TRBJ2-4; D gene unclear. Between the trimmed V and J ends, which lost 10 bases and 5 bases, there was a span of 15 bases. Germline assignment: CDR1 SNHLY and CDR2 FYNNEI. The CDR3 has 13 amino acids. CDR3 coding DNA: TGTGCCACAAGATTCTTACTACAAAACATTCAGTACTTC. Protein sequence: CATRFLLQNIQYF.

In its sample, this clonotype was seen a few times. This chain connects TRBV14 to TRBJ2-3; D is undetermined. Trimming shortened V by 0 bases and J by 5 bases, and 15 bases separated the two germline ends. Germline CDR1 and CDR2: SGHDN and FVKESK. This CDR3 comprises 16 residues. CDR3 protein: CASSQDRTPAGDTQYF. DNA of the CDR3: TGTGCCAGCAGCCAAGATCGCACTCCCGCTGGAGATACGCAGTATTTT.

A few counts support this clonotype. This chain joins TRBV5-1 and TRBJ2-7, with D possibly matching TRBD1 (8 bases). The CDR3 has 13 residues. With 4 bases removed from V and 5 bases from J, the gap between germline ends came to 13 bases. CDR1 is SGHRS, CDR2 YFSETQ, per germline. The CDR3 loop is CASSHRGGDEQYF. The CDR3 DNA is TGCGCCAGCAGCCACAGGGGGGGGGACGAGCAGTACTTC.

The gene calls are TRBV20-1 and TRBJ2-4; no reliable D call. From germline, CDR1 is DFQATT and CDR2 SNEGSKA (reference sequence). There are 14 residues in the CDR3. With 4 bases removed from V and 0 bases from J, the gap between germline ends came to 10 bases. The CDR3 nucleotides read TGCAGTGCTATAAACACCTTAGCCAAAAACATTCAGTACTTC. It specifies CSAINTLAKNIQYF.

The CDR3 is CATNYGRSRDIQYF. CDR3 bases: TGTGCCACCAACTATGGGCGTTCGCGGGACATTCAGTACTTC. This sequence joins TRBV28 and TRBJ2-4; tentative D call: TRBD2 (5 bases). The V and J ends lost 10 bases and 8 bases respectively, with 21 bases between them. The CDR3 is 14 residues long. CDR1 and CDR2 (germline): MDHEN, SYDVKM. The full variable domain, with the rest looked up from reference TRBV28 and TRBJ2-4, is DVKVTQSSRYLVKRTGEKVFLECVQDMDHENMFWYRQDPGLGLRLIYFSYDVKMKEKGDIPEGYSVSREKKERFSLILESASTNQTSMYLCATNYGRSRDIQYFGAGTRLSVL.

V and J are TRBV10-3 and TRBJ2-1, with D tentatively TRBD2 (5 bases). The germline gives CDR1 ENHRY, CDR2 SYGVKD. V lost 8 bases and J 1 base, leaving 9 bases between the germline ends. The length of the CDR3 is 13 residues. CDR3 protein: CAIAGNSYNEQFF. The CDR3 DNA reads TGTGCCATCGCCGGGAATTCCTACAATGAGCAGTTCTTC.

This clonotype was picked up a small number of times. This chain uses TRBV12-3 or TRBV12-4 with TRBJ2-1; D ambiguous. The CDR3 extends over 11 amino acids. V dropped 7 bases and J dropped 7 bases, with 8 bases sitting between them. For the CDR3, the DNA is TGTGCCAGCACCTTCCGGAATGAGCAGTTCTTC. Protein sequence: CASTFRNEQFF.

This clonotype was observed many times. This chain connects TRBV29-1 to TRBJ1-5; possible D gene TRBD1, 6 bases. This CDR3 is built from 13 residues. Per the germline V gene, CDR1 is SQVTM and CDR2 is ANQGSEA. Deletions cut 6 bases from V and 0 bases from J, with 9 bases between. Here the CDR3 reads CSVGGNSNQPQHF. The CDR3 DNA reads TGCAGCGTAGGGGGGAATAGCAATCAGCCCCAGCATTTT.

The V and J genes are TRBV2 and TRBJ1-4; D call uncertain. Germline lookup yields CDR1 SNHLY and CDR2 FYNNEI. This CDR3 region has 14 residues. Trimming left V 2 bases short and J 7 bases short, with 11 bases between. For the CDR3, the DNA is TGTGCCAGCAGTGAAAGGAGTTCTGTTGAAAAACTGTTTTTT. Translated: CASSERSSVEKLFF.

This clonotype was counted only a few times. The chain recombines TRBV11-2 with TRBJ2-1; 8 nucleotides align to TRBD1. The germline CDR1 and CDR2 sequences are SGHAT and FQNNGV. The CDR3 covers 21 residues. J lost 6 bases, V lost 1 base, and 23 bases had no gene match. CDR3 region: CASSLVLWTGKFTKIPNEQFF. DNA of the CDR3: TGTGCCAGCAGCTTAGTTTTATGGACAGGGAAGTTCACCAAAATACCCAATGAGCAGTTCTTC.

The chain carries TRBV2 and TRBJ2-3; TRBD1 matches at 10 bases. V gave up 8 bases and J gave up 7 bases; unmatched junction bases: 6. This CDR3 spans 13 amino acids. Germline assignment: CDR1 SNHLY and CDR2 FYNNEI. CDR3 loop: CASGQGDVYTQYF. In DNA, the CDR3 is TGTGCCAGCGGACAGGGGGATGTATATACGCAGTATTTT.

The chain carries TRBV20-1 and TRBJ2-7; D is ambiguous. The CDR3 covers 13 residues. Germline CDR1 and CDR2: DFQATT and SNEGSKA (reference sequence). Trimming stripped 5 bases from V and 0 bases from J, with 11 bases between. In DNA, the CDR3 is TGCAGTGCTGAGACGGAGAGCTCCTACGAGCAGTACTTC. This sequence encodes CSAETESSYEQYF.

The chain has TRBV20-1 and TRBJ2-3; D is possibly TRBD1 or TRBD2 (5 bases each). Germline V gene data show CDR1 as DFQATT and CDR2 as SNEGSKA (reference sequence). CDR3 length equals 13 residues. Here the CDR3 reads CSWGIASTDTQYF. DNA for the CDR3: TGCAGCTGGGGGATAGCGAGCACAGATACGCAGTATTTT.

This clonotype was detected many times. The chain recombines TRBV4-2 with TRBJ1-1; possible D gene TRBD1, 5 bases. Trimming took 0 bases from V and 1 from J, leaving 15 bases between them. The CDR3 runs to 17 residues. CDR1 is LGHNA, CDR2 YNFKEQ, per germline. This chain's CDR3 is CASSQESGTSANTEAFF. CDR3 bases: TGTGCCAGCAGCCAAGAATCCGGGACGAGTGCGAACACTGAAGCTTTCTTT.

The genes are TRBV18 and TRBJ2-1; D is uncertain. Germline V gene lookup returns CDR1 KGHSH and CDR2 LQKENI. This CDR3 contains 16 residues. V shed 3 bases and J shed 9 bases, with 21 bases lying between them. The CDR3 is CASSPLAPTGSSEQFF. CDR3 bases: TGTGCCAGCTCACCCCTGGCACCCACGGGCAGTAGTGAGCAGTTCTTC.

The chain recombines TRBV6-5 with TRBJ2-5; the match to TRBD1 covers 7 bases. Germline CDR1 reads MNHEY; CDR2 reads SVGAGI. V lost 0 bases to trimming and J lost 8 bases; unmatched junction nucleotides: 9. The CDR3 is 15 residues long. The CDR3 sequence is CASSYSGQASRTQYF. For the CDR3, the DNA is TGTGCCAGCAGTTACTCAGGACAGGCCAGCAGAACCCAGTACTTC.

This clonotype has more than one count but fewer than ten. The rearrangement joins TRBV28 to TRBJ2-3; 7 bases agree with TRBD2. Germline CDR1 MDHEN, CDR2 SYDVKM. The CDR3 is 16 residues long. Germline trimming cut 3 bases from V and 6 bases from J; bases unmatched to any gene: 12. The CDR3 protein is CASSLGLTLWDDTQYF. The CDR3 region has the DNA TGTGCCAGCAGTTTGGGACTAACACTCTGGGACGATACGCAGTATTTT. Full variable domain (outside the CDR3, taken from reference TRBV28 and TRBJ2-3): DVKVTQSSRYLVKRTGEKVFLECVQDMDHENMFWYRQDPGLGLRLIYFSYDVKMKEKGDIPEGYSVSREKKERFSLILESASTNQTSMYLCASSLGLTLWDDTQYFGPGTRLTVL.

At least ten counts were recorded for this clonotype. Written as DNA, the CDR3 is TGTGCCAGCAGCACTTTAGGGACTAGCGGCTACGAGCAGTACTTC. Translated, it gives CASSTLGTSGYEQYF. The rearrangement links TRBV7-8 to TRBJ2-7, with 11 bases aligning to TRBD2. The germline V gene encodes CDR1 SGHVS and CDR2 FQNEAQ. This CDR3 has 15 residues. J gave up 3 bases and V 5 bases, and 6 bases lay outside the gene matches. Complete variable domain (other parts from reference TRBV7-8 and TRBJ2-7): GAGVSQSPRYKVAKRGQDVALRCDPISGHVSLFWYQQALGQGPEFLTYFQNEAQLDKSGLPSDRFFAERPEGSVSTLKIQRTQQEDSAVYLCASSTLGTSGYEQYFGPGTRLTVT.

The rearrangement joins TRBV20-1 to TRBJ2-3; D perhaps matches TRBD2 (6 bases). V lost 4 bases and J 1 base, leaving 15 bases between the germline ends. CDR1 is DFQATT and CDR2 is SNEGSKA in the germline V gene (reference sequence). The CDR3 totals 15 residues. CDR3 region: CSANPRDWGTDTQYF. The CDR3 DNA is TGCAGTGCTAACCCCCGGGACTGGGGCACAGATACGCAGTATTTT.